This TCR beta chain stems from a study of graft-versus-host responses after intestinal transplantation. Study in general: Recipients were all induced with anti-thymocyte globulin, then given tacrolimus and steroids for about 3 years. Study-wide findings and caveats: Early HvG declines after transplant were associated with peak circulating GvH clone levels. Recipient marrow harbored GvH clones, some of which surfaced first in ileum or blood. Individuals who had graft-donor T cell macrochimerism had allografts that showed high graft-versus-host to host-versus-graft clonal ratios.

The method was immunoSEQ multiplex PCR; TCRdb's version includes in-frame clones alone and lacks a portion of them. The repertoire holds around 100,000 clones, with 80% to 95% as singletons. On this clone: The antigen remains unidentified. Relative to the germline gene, one junction end is altered; a read error may explain this.

This CDR3 spans 14 amino acids. Looked up from germline, CDR1 is MNHEY and CDR2 is SMNVEV (reference sequence). The sequence was collected from a human donor who received an intestinal transplant. Sequencing used unstimulated CD8+ T cells sorted from spleen or lymph node cells, obtained before intestinal transplant. V gene TRBV27 combines with J gene TRBJ1-1, with no clear D. CDR3 nucleotide sequence: TGTGCCGGCAGTTTCAGTCCCGTCGGCGCTGAAGCTTTCTTT. This translates into CAGSFSPVGAEAFF.